Reported below is one TCR beta chain. The method was immunoSEQ multiplex PCR; TCRdb's version includes in-frame clones alone and lacks a portion of them. The data show about 2.4 million clones, roughly nine tenths seen once. This sample is drawn from a study of shared clonotypes between healthy human individuals. CDR3 length equals 14 residues. The germline V and J ends were trimmed by 3 bases and 5 bases, with 11 bases remaining between them. In germline, CDR1 is ENHRY, CDR2 SYGVKD. The source of this sequence is a man aged 18 to 30 in good health. The chain couples TRBV10-3 to TRBJ2-1, with D unclear. The sequenced sample was naive CD4+ T cells sorted from blood. Regarding subset: CD45RA+ positively selected. CDR3 coding DNA: TGTGCCATCAGTGAAGGCTCTTTCCACAATGAGCAGTTCTTC. Translated: CAISEGSFHNEQFF.